The clone carrying this T cell receptor beta chain appeared once. Its target is not known. Specified time point: week 35, safety follow-up. One vaccine dose held 300 ug of mutant IDH1 20-mer peptide and came with topical imiquimod. New IDH1-mutant, ATRX-lost WHO grade 3 or 4 astrocytomas occurred in donors. The data derive from a study of a mutant IDH1 vaccine in newly diagnosed glioma. Overall study: Standard pretreatment was either radiotherapy, temozolomide, or, for most, radiochemotherapy with temozolomide. Participants attended visit V12, the safety follow-up, at week 35, and then attended visit V13 at week 47. Study-level points and caveats: Pseudoprogression seemed unrelated to changes in top peripheral T cell clonotypes.

Germline values: CDR1 SGDLS, CDR2 YYNGEE. CDR3 length equals 17 residues. V was trimmed by 0 bases and J by 0 bases, leaving 15 bases between them. Some clones are missing from TCRdb's copy, which holds only in-frame ones; the method was immunoSEQ multiplex PCR. Of over 45,000 clones listed, around 94% are singletons. The J gene is TRBJ2-5, the V gene TRBV9; TRBD1 or TRBD2 may be the D gene (6 bases each). This TCR came from a man aged 50 or older with glioma. Sample: PBMCs, taken from a glioma patient whose treatment included an IDH1 peptide vaccine. The CDR3 loop reads CASSVGPGGSYQETQYF. The DNA for the CDR3 is TGTGCCAGCAGCGTAGGACCCGGGGGCTCGTACCAAGAGACCCAGTACTTC. Drawing the rest from reference TRBV9 and TRBJ2-5, the complete variable domain is DSGVTQTPKHLITATGQRVTLRCSPRSGDLSVYWYQQSLDQGLQFLIQYYNGEERAKGNILERFSAQQFPDLHSELNLSSLELGDSALYFCASSVGPGGSYQETQYFGPGTRLLVL.